This is a list of T cell receptor beta chains from one sample in a study of cytomegalovirus exposure and HLA in healthy donors. TCRdb's copy holds only in-frame clones and misses some; the assay was immunoSEQ multiplex PCR. The sample holds 170,000 or so clones, about 80% seen once. The sample was PBMCs. All receptors come from a man under 40 in good health and CMV-seropositive. Each CDR3 is given with its conserved first and last residue. D genes are given only for firm matches. For some rows the clone size is stated as once, few or many, or as a class when expanded; others skip it.

TRBD2	TRBJ2-7	TRBV4-2	15	few	CASSQPGQRGYEQYF	TGTGCCAGCAGCCAACCGGGTCAGCGGGGCTACGAGCAGTACTTC
TRBD1	TRBJ1-2	TRBV2	13	-	CASKRTGVNGYTF	TGTGCCAGCAAACGGACAGGGGTAAATGGCTACACCTTC
TRBD2	TRBJ2-2	TRBV28	15	few	CASSLGTSGRSELFF	TGTGCCAGCAGTTTGGGGACTAGCGGGAGATCAGAGCTGTTTTTT
-	TRBJ2-7	TRBV27	13	few	CASSPRGAYEQYF	TGTGCCAGCAGTCCCAGGGGGGCCTACGAGCAGTACTTC
TRBD1	TRBJ1-5	TRBV5-1	16	once	CASSLGAGGGNQPQHF	TGCGCCAGCAGCTTGGGGGCAGGGGGAGGCAATCAGCCCCAGCATTTT
-	TRBJ2-3	TRBV6-6	16	once	CASSYLVGGGTDTQYF	TGTGCCAGCAGTTACTTGGTGGGAGGTGGCACAGATACGCAGTATTTT
-	TRBJ1-1	TRBV9	14	-	CASNPQGLSTEAFF	TGTGCCAGCAACCCACAGGGTCTTAGTACTGAAGCTTTCTTT
-	TRBJ1-1	TRBV27	13	-	CASSQGRGTEAFF	TGTGCCAGCTCTCAGGGGAGAGGAACTGAAGCTTTCTTT
-	TRBJ2-4	TRBV2	16	-	CASSDARGSAKNIQYF	TGTGCCAGCAGCGACGCTAGGGGGTCGGCCAAAAACATTCAGTACTTC
-	TRBJ1-5	TRBV28	15	once	CASSLLAGLEQPQHF	TGTGCCAGCAGTTTATTGGCAGGGCTGGAACAGCCCCAGCATTTT
-	TRBJ2-3	TRBV19	13	-	CATHGQLTDTQYF	TGTGCCACCCACGGACAGCTCACAGATACGCAGTATTTT
-	TRBJ2-3	TRBV5-4	16	-	CASSLAAERSADTQYF	TGTGCCAGCAGCTTGGCCGCTGAGAGGTCGGCAGATACGCAGTATTTT
-	TRBJ1-2	TRBV7-2	14	-	CASSSEPVTYGYTF	TGTGCCAGCAGCTCGGAGCCGGTAACATATGGCTACACCTTC
-	TRBJ2-5	TRBV27	11	-	CASREQETQYF	TGTGCCAGCAGGGAGCAGGAGACCCAGTACTTC
-	TRBJ1-6	TRBV6-1	13	-	CASSEIISVDYYF	TGTGCCAGCAGTGAAATTATATCCGTGGACTACTACTTT
-	TRBJ2-3	TRBV6-6	15	-	CASSYSRSGSDTQYF	TGTGCCAGCAGTTACTCGAGGAGTGGGTCAGATACGCAGTATTTT
-	TRBJ1-6	TRBV19	16	-	CASSIGFRVDNSPLHF	TGTGCCAGTAGTATAGGATTCAGGGTTGATAATTCACCCCTCCACTTT
-	TRBJ2-1	TRBV29-1	15	-	CSVEGRTRGGNEQFF	TGCAGCGTTGAGGGACGTACTAGGGGGGGGAATGAGCAGTTCTTC
TRBD1	TRBJ2-1	TRBV6-1	15	-	CASSIGQGTYNEQFF	TGTGCCAGCAGTATAGGACAGGGGACCTACAATGAGCAGTTCTTC
-	TRBJ1-4	TRBV6-1	15	-	CASSKADSTNEKLFF	TGTGCCAGCAGTAAAGCGGACAGCACGAATGAAAAACTGTTTTTT
-	TRBJ1-5	TRBV7-6	13	-	CASSRTVNQPQHF	TGTGCCAGCAGCCGGACAGTCAATCAGCCCCAGCATTTT
TRBD1	TRBJ1-1	TRBV7-9	17	-	CASRHNRDSGMETEAFF	TGTGCCAGCAGGCATAACCGGGACAGTGGTATGGAGACTGAAGCTTTCTTT